This T cell receptor (beta chain) came from a study of cytomegalovirus exposure and HLA in healthy donors. Overall study findings and caveats: In an earlier analysis, most TCR beta V segments were productive about 87% or about 30% of the time. The study assumed roughly uniform donor sequencing depth for presence/absence analyses.

PCR was performed using 60 Vbeta and 13 Jbeta primers. Profiling relied on immunoSEQ multiplex PCR, and the TCRdb table lists in-frame clones only, not all of them. The sample lists 150,000 to 200,000 clones, less than 85% seen once, with 4.8% in the top ten. Healthy bone marrow donors formed the donor group. Points on this clone: The antigen is unknown.

The CDR3 runs to 14 residues. V was shortened by 3 bases and J by 9 bases, with 15 bases between the two germline ends. CDR1 is LGHNA and CDR2 is YNFKEQ in the germline V gene. This TCR came from a man between 18 and 29 years old in good health and CMV-seronegative. This chain uses TRBV4-2 with TRBJ2-1; D is possibly TRBD1 (6 bases). The sequenced sample consisted of PBMCs. CDR3 sequence: CASSQDRTGPEQFF. The CDR3 DNA reads as TGTGCCAGCAGCCAGGACAGAACAGGGCCTGAGCAGTTCTTC.